These 15 T cell receptor beta chains were sequenced from one sample in a study of patients and donors after allogeneic stem cell transplantation. MiXCR, applied by TCRdb to the RT-PCR reads, yields one record per CDR3 protein. The sample includes about 400,000 distinct CDR3 sequences, more than 15% of them seen just once. Sequenced material: blood, either unsorted or a sorted T cell fraction (not recorded which). Every receptor here comes from a human donor who was either an allogeneic HSCT recipient or a stem cell or donor lymphocyte infusion donor (not recorded which). It is not recorded whose cells these are; they may come from a transplant donor.

This clonotype was found a few times. The chain links TRBV18 to TRBJ2-1; a weak D match, TRBD2 (6 bases). Looked up from germline, CDR1 is KGHSH and CDR2 is LQKENI. The germline V and J ends were trimmed by 3 bases and 0 bases, with 15 bases remaining between them. The CDR3 sequence is 17 residues long. The DNA for the CDR3 is TGTGCCAGCTCACCGACCTTGGCGGGAAGCTCCTACAATGAGCAGTTCTTC. It specifies CASSPTLAGSSYNEQFF. Full variable domain (remainder filled in from reference TRBV18 and TRBJ2-1): NAGVMQNPRHLVRRRGQEARLRCSPMKGHSHVYWYRQLPEEGLKFMVYLQKENIIDESGMPKERFSAEFPKEGPSILRIQQVVRGDSAAYFCASSPTLAGSSYNEQFFGPGTRLTVL.

This chain connects TRBV6-5 to TRBJ2-3, with 12 bases aligning to TRBD2. This CDR3 contains 17 residues. CDR1 and CDR2 (germline): MNHEY, SVGAGI. The V gene end was trimmed by 0 bases and the J gene end by 4 bases; junction bases not matched to a gene: 5. The CDR3 protein is CASSYSLAGGPSDTQYF. The CDR3 DNA follows: TGTGCCAGCAGTTACTCCCTAGCGGGAGGGCCCTCAGATACGCAGTATTTT.

This rearrangement joins TRBV18 to TRBJ2-7; tentatively, D is TRBD2 (6 bases). The CDR3 sequence is 17 residues long. With 3 bases removed from V and 2 bases from J, the gap between germline ends came to 20 bases. The germline V gene has CDR1 KGHSH and CDR2 LQKENI. The chain's CDR3 is CASSPLPQSSGPYEQYF. DNA of the CDR3: TGTGCCAGCTCACCTCTCCCCCAAAGTAGCGGACCCTACGAGCAGTACTTC.

This clonotype was picked up a small number of times. The rearrangement links TRBV29-1 to TRBJ2-7, with D possibly matching TRBD1 (6 bases). V was trimmed by 0 bases and J by 10 bases, leaving 13 bases between them. Germline V gene sequence: CDR1 SQVTM, CDR2 ANQGSEA. This CDR3 region has 12 residues. The CDR3 DNA reads TGCAGCGTTGAAGACAGGGGTTCGTTTCAGTACTTC. Translating gives CSVEDRGSFQYF.

The chain uses TRBV7-3 and TRBJ1-2; D remains ambiguous. Germline V lookup: CDR1 SGHTA, CDR2 FQGTGA. This CDR3 region has 11 residues. The V end lost 6 bases, the J end lost 1 base, and 3 bases lay between the germline ends. Here the CDR3 DNA reads TGTGCCAGCAGATATAACTATGGCTACACCTTC. Protein sequence: CASRYNYGYTF.

The chain carries TRBV11-2 and TRBJ2-7, with 9 bases lining up with TRBD1. Germline V lookup: CDR1 SGHAT, CDR2 FQNNGV. Unmatched junction bases numbered 2, after V lost 5 bases and J lost 6 bases. This CDR3 comprises 12 residues. CDR3 nucleotides: TGTGCCAGCAGCCGGACAGGGGCCGAGCAGTACTTC. This sequence encodes CASSRTGAEQYF.

There are a few counts of this clonotype. This chain uses TRBV12-3 or TRBV12-4 with TRBJ1-3; D is ambiguous. The CDR3 loop spans 15 amino acids. V lost 2 bases to trimming and J lost 0 bases, with 8 bases between them. CDR3 loop: CASSLLGASGNTIYF. DNA for the CDR3: TGTGCCAGCAGTTTACTGGGAGCCTCTGGAAACACCATATATTTT.

The chain joins TRBV5-1 to TRBJ1-3, with TRBD1 matching over 9 bases. Germline CDR1 SGHRS, CDR2 YFSETQ. Trimming took 2 bases from V and 0 from J; bases not matched to a gene: 6. The CDR3 is made up of 17 amino acids. CDR3 DNA sequence: TGCGCCAGCAGCTTTGAATTGACAGGGGGCTCTGGAAACACCATATATTTT. Its protein product is CASSFELTGGSGNTIYF.

The chain couples TRBV7-6 to TRBJ1-4, with 8 bases fitting TRBD1. J lost 8 bases, V lost 6 bases, and 8 bases had no gene match. The CDR3 covers 14 residues. The germline V gene encodes CDR1 SGHVS and CDR2 FNYEAQ. The CDR3 loop is CASSPRRGHEKLFF. CDR3 nucleotide sequence: TGTGCCAGCAGTCCCCGCAGGGGGCACGAAAAACTGTTTTTT.

This clonotype was counted only a few times. In DNA form, the CDR3 reads TGCAGTGGAGCCTTTAACTATGGCTACACCTTC. Protein product: CSGAFNYGYTF. This rearrangement joins TRBV20-1 to TRBJ1-2; the D is unclear. From germline, CDR1 is DFQATT and CDR2 SNEGSKA (reference sequence). This CDR3 is built from 11 residues. Trimming removed 7 bases at V and 1 base at J, with 7 bases between.

This clonotype has more than one count but fewer than ten. The gene calls are TRBV12-3 or TRBV12-4 and TRBJ2-7, with a tentative D call TRBD2 (5 bases). With 8 bases removed from V and 1 base from J, the gap between germline ends came to 33 bases. There are 20 residues in the CDR3. The CDR3 here is CASPHTSNGLQDSLSYEQYF. CDR3 DNA: TGTGCCAGCCCCCATACCTCTAACGGACTCCAGGACTCGCTATCCTACGAGCAGTACTTC.

This clonotype was seen more than once but under ten times. The chain joins TRBV7-3 to TRBJ2-1, with TRBD1 matching over 11 bases. V dropped 5 bases and J dropped 6; count of bases not matched to a gene: 9. CDR3 length: 16 residues. Germline V lookup: CDR1 SGHTA, CDR2 FQGTGA. CDR3 amino acids: CASSKLGDRGSNEQFF. The CDR3 DNA sequence: TGTGCCAGCAGCAAATTAGGGGACAGGGGGTCCAATGAGCAGTTCTTC.

This CDR3 is CATSRVTPPYEQYF. CDR3 sequence (DNA): TGTGCCACCAGCAGAGTCACCCCACCCTACGAGCAGTACTTC. This sequence joins TRBV15 and TRBJ2-7, with D unclear. Trimming pared 1 base from V and 2 bases from J, leaving 9 bases between. The CDR3 length is 14 residues. The V gene's germline CDR1 is LNHNV and CDR2 YYDKDF (reference sequence).

The V gene is TRBV6-1, the J gene TRBJ2-2; D may be TRBD1 (6 bases). Germline-derived CDR1 and CDR2 are MNHNS and SASEGT. The CDR3 runs to 16 residues. The V and J ends lost 8 bases and 6 bases respectively, with 22 bases between them. The CDR3 bases are TGTGCCAGCTGGGTACTCCGCAGGGGAAAAGCCGGGGAGCTGTTTTTT. This translates into CASWVLRRGKAGELFF.

This chain uses TRBV7-8 with TRBJ1-4; 10 nucleotides match TRBD1. Losses at the gene ends were 5 bases for V and 8 bases for J; bases not matched to a gene: 8. Germline V gene data show CDR1 as SGHVS and CDR2 as FQNEAQ. The CDR3 covers 15 residues. This CDR3 reads CASSGRQGAREKLFF. CDR3 sequence (DNA): TGTGCCAGCAGCGGACGACAGGGGGCGCGAGAAAAACTGTTTTTT.